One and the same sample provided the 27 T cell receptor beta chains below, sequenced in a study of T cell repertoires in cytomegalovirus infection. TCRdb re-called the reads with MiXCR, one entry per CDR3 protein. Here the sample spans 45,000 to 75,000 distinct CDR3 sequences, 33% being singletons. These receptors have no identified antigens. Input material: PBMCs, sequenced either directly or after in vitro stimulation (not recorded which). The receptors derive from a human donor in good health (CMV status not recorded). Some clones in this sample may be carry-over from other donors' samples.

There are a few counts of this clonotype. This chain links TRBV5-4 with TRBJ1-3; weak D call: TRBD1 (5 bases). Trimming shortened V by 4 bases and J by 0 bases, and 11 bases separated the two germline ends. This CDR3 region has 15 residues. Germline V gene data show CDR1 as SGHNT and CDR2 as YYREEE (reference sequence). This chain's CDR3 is CASSTDTFSGNTIYF. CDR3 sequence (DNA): TGTGCCAGCAGCACGGACACCTTCTCTGGAAACACCATATATTTT.

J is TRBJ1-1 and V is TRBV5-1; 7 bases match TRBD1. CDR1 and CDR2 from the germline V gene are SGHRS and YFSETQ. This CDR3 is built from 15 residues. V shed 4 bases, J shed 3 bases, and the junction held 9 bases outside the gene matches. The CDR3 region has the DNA TGCGCCAGCAGCCCAAGGACAGGAGGGGACACTGAAGCTTTCTTT. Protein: CASSPRTGGDTEAFF.

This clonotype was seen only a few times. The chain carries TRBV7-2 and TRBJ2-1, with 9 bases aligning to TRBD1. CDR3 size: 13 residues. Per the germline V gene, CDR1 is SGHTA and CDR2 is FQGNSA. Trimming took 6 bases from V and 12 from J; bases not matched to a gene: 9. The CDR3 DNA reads TGTGCCAGCAGTTCGGACAGGGGAGCGGGGCAGTTCTTC. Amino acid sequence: CASSSDRGAGQFF.

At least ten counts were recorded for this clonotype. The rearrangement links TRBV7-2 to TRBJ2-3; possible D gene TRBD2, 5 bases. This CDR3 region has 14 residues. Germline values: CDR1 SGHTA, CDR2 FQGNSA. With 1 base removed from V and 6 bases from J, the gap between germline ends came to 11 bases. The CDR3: CASSLVPGGDTQYF. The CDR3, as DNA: TGTGCCAGCAGCTTAGTCCCCGGCGGGGATACGCAGTATTTT.

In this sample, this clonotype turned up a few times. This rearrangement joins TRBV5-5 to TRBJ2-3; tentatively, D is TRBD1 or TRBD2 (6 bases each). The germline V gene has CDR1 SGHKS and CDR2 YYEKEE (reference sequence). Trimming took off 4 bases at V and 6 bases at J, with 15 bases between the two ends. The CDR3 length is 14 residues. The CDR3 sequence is CASSRGPHADTQYF. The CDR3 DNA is TGTGCCAGCAGCCGGGGGCCCCACGCGGATACGCAGTATTTT.

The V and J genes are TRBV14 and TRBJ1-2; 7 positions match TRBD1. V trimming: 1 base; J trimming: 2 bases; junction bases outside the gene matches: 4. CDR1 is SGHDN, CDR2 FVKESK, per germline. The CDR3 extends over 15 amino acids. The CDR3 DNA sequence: TGTGCCAGCAGCCAAGGTCTACAGGGGAACTATGGCTACACCTTC. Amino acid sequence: CASSQGLQGNYGYTF. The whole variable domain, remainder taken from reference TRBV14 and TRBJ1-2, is EAGVTQFPSHSVIEKGQTVTLRCDPISGHDNLYWYRRVMGKEIKFLLHFVKESKQDESGMPNNRFLAERTGGTYSTLKVQPAELEDSGVYFCASSQGLQGNYGYTFGSGTRLTVV.

The DNA for the CDR3 is TGTGCCTGGAGTGGAGACAGGGGGCACACTGAAGCTTTCTTT. Protein: CAWSGDRGHTEAFF. This chain uses TRBV30 with TRBJ1-1; TRBD1 matches 10 bases. This CDR3 spans 14 amino acids. The V and J ends lost 1 base and 3 bases, in that order; junction bases with no gene match: 2. The germline V gene has CDR1 GTSNPN and CDR2 SVGIG (reference sequence).

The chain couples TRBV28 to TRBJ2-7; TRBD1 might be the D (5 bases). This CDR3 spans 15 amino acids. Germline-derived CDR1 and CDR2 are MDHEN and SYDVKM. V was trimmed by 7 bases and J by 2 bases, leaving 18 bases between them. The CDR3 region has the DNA TGTGCCAGCACTGACAGCACTCGCCTCACCTACGAGCAGTACTTC. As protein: CASTDSTRLTYEQYF.

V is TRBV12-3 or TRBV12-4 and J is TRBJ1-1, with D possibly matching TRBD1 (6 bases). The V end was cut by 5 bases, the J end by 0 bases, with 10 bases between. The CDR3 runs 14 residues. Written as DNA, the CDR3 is TGTGCCAGCAGTCCCCGGACAGTGAACACTGAAGCTTTCTTT. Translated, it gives CASSPRTVNTEAFF.

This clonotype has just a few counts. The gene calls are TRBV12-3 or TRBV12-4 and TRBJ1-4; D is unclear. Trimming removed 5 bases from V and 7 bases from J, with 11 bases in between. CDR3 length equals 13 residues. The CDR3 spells CASSPGRSEKLFF. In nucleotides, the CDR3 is TGTGCCAGCAGTCCCGGACGGTCTGAAAAACTGTTTTTT.

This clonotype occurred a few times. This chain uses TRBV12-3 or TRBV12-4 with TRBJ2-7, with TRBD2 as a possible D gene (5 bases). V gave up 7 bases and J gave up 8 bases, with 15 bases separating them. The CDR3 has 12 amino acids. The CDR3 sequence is CASTRESLKQYF. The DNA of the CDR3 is TGTGCCAGCACCCGGGAAAGTTTGAAGCAGTACTTC.

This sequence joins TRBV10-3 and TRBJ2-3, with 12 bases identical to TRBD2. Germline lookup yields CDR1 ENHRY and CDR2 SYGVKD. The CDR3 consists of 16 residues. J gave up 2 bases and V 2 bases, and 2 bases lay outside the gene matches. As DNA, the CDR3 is TGTGCCATCAGTGAGGGACTAGCGGGATCCACAGATACGCAGTATTTT. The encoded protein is CAISEGLAGSTDTQYF.

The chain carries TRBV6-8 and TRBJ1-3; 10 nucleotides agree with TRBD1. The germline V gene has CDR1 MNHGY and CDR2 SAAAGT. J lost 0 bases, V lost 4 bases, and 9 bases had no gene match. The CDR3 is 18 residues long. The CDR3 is CASSSMGQGHRSGNTIYF. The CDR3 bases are TGTGCCAGCAGTTCCATGGGACAGGGGCACCGCTCTGGAAACACCATATATTTT.

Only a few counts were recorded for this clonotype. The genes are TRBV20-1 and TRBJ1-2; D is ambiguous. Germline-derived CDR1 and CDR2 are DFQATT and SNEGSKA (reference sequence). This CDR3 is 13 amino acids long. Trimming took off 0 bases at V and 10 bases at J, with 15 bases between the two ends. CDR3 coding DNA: TGCAGTGCTAGAGATTGGAAGCGAGGAGACTACACCTTC. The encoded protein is CSARDWKRGDYTF.

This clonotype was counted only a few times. The CDR3 loop is CASTMWGRGEKLFF. The CDR3 DNA sequence: TGTGCCAGCACCATGTGGGGGAGAGGAGAAAAACTGTTTTTT. The chain combines TRBV12-3 or TRBV12-4 with TRBJ1-4, with D tentatively TRBD1 (5 bases). This CDR3 is 14 amino acids long. V shed 7 bases and J shed 8 bases, with 17 bases lying between them.

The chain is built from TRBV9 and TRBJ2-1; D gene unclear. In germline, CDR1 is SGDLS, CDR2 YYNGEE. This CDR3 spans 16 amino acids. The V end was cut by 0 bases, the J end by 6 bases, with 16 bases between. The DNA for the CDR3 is TGTGCCAGCAGCGTAGGAACGCCACACGCACTCAATGAGCAGTTCTTC. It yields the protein CASSVGTPHALNEQFF.

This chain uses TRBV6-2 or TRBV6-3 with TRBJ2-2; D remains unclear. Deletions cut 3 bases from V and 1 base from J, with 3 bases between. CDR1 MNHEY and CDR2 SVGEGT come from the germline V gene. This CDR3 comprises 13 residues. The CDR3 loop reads CASSYENTGELFF. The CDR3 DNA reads TGTGCCAGCAGTTATGAGAACACCGGGGAGCTGTTTTTT.

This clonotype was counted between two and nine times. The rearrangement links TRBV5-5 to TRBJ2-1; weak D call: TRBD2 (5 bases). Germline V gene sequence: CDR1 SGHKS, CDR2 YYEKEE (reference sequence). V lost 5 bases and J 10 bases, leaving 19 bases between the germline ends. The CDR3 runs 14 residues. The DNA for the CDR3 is TGTGCCAGCAGACCCGGGGTAACCTCAGGAGAGCAGTTCTTC. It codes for CASRPGVTSGEQFF. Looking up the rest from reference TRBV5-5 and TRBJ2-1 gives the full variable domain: DAGVTQSPTHLIKTRGQQVTLRCSPISGHKSVSWYQQVLGQGPQFIFQYYEKEERGRGNFPDRFSARQFPNYSSELNVNALLLGDSALYLCASRPGVTSGEQFFGPGTRLTVL.

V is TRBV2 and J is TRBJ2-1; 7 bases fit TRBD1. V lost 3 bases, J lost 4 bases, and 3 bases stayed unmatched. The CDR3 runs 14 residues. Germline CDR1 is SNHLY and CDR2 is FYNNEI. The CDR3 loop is CASSDPGQYNEQFF. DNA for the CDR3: TGTGCCAGCAGTGACCCGGGACAGTACAATGAGCAGTTCTTC.

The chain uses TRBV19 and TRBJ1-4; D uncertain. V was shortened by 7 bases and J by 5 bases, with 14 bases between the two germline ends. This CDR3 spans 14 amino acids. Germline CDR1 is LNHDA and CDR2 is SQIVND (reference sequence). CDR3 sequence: CASKGTNWNEKLFF. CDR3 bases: TGTGCCAGTAAAGGCACTAACTGGAATGAAAAACTGTTTTTT.

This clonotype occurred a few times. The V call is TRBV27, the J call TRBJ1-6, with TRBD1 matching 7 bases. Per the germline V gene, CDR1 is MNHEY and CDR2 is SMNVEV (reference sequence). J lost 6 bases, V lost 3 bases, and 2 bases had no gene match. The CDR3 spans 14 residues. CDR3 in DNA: TGTGCCAGCAGTTTCGACAGGGCTAATTCACCCCTCCACTTT. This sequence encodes CASSFDRANSPLHF.

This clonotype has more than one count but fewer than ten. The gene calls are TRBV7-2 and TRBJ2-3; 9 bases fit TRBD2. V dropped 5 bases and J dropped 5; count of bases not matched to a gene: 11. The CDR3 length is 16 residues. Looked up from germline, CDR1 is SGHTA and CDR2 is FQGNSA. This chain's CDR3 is CASSPGVAGDLDTQYF. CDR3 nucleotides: TGTGCCAGCAGCCCCGGGGTAGCGGGAGACTTAGATACGCAGTATTTT.

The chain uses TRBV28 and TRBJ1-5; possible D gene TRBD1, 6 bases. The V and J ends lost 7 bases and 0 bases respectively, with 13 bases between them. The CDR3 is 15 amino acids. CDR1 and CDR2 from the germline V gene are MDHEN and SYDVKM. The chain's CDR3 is CASIYTGPSNQPQHF. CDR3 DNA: TGTGCCAGCATCTATACAGGGCCTAGCAATCAGCCCCAGCATTTT.

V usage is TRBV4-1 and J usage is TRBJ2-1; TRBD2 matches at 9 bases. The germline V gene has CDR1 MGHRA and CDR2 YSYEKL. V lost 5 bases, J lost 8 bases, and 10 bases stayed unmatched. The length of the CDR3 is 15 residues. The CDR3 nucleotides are TGCGCCAGCAGCGTGACTAGCGGTCGAAGTGATGAGCAGTTCTTC. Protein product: CASSVTSGRSDEQFF.

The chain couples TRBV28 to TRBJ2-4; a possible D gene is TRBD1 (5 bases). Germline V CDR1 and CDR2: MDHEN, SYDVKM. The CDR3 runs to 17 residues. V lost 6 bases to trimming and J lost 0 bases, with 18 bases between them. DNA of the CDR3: TGTGCCAGCAGCCACTCCTCGATGGGGCTAGCCAAAAACATTCAGTACTTC. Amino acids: CASSHSSMGLAKNIQYF.

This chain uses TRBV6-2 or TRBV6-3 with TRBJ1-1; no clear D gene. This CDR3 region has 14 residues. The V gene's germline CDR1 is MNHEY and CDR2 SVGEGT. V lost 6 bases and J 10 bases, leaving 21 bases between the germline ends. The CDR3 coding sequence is TGTGCCAGCAGGGGGAAGGTCTTCCACTTAGGAGCTTTCTTT. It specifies CASRGKVFHLGAFF.

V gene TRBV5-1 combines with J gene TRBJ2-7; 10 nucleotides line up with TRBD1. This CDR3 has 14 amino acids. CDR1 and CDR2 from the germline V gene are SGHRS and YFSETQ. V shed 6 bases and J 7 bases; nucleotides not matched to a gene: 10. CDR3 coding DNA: TGCGCCAGCACCTTTGGGACAGGGGAAAAAGAGCAGTACTTC. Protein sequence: CASTFGTGEKEQYF.